This is a list of T cell receptor beta chains from one sample in a study of beta chain features in type 1 diabetes. Repertoires were generated with immunoSEQ multiplex PCR, while TCRdb's copy carries only in-frame clones and drops some. The sample comprises 150,000 to 180,000 clones, around 10% of which are singletons, and around 0.5% rests with the top ten. Sequenced input: central memory CD4+ T cells from blood. These receptors originate from a man aged 30 to 39 with type 1 diabetes. Both conserved end residues are part of each CDR3.

v_gene	j_gene	CDR3aa
TRBV9	TRBJ2-5	CASSPDPPSGRETQYF
TRBV19	TRBJ2-3	CASSRTSGLTDTQYF
TRBV4-2	TRBJ2-7	CASSQDLTPGYEQYF
TRBV9	TRBJ2-2	CASSVASAGTGELFF
TRBV18	TRBJ1-2	CASSPNTGINYGYTF
TRBV5-8	TRBJ2-7	CASSFARGHQYF
TRBV6-5	TRBJ1-3	CASSYSEGDSGNTIYF
TRBV29-1	TRBJ2-7	CSVLTGASSYEQYF
TRBV4-1	TRBJ2-3	CASSQDAAGGRNTQYF
TRBV10-3	TRBJ2-1	CAIKNGTSGREQFF
TRBV5-1	TRBJ2-7	CASSFGTGGYEQYF
TRBV7-2	TRBJ1-1	CASSSYTNTEAFF
TRBV5-1	TRBJ2-7	CASMGRLAGESSYEQYF
TRBV5-1	TRBJ2-5	CASSLTVEETQYF
TRBV29-1	TRBJ2-1	CSVGSDRENNEQFF
TRBV7-9	TRBJ2-7	CASSLEGVGGRRYEQYF
TRBV28	TRBJ1-1	CASSFPGLKAFF
TRBV18	TRBJ1-1	CASSPGQGRMNTEAFF
TRBV29-1	TRBJ2-7	CSVEDSRWDSTYEQYF
TRBV2	TRBJ1-5	CASSETGSNQPQHF
TRBV18	TRBJ2-1	CASSPMIPGTTYNEQFF
TRBV11-3	TRBJ2-5	CASSQGHQETQYF
TRBV5-1	TRBJ2-5	CASSAESTREETQYF
TRBV28	TRBJ2-3	CASSGQVSTDTQYF
TRBV5-6	TRBJ2-5	CASSSRNVETQYF
TRBV15	TRBJ1-5	CATSPMRGSNQPQHF
TRBV28	TRBJ2-3	CASSLYRESREAQYF
TRBV6-5	TRBJ2-7	CASRPGGNHYEQYF
TRBV15	TRBJ1-3	CATSRVSGASGNTIYF
TRBV27	TRBJ2-5	CANPSGRGGETQYF
TRBV7-2	TRBJ1-5	CASLPGTGDLQPQHF
TRBV5-6	TRBJ2-5	CASSPWDRTGTQYF
TRBV5-6	TRBJ2-7	CASSSGQGPYEQYF
TRBV7-9	TRBJ2-6	CASSSGTAGANVLTF
TRBV5-1	TRBJ2-2	CASSLERTSTGELFF
TRBV9	TRBJ2-2	CASSSKGERDTGELFF
TRBV6-5	TRBJ2-1	CASSRGRYNEQFF